The clone carrying this TCR beta chain was observed many times. The data belong to a study of CD8+CD57+ T cells in acquired aplastic anemia. With V trimmed by 2 bases and J by 5 bases, 4 bases remained unmatched. The CDR3 extends over 14 amino acids. From germline, CDR1 is SGDLS and CDR2 YYNGEE. TCR beta VDJ and CDR3 profiles were obtained from a genomic DNA template. TCRdb reprocessed the reads with MiXCR, giving one entry per CDR3 protein. The repertoire holds hundreds of thousands of distinct CDR3 sequences, just under 70% seen once, with 3% to 5% in the top ten. The rearrangement uses TRBV9 and TRBJ2-5, with 9 bases identical to TRBD1. The sequence was collected from a human donor in good health, serving as a control. Sequenced material: sorted CD4+, CD8+, or CD8+CD57+ T cells (not recorded which) from PBMCs. The CDR3 is CASSVGTGRETQYF. The CDR3 DNA sequence: TGTGCCAGCAGCGTCGGGACAGGGAGGGAGACCCAGTACTTC.